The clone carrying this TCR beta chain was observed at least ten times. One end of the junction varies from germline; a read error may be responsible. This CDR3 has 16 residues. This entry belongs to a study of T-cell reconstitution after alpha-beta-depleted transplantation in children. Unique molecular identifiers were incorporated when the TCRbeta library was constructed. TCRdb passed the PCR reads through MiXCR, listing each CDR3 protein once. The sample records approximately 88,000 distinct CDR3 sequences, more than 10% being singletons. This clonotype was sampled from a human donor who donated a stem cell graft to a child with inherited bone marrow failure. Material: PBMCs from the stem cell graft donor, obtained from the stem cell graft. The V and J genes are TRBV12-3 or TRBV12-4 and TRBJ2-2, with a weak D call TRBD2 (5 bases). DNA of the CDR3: TGTGCCAGCAGTTTGTCGGTAACCGCGAACACCGGGGATCTGTTTTTT. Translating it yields CASSLSVTANTGDLFF.